This is a list of T cell receptor beta chains from one sample in a study of blood T cell repertoires in COVID-19. Measured with immunoSEQ multiplex PCR; TCRdb has only the in-frame clones, and not every one. The top ten hold about 2% of the sample, which has around 240,000 clones, 70% to 85% seen once. The specimen was peripheral blood. Receptors were obtained from a woman aged 80 or over with acute or convalescent COVID-19. Both conserved end residues are part of each CDR3. A D gene is named only where the DNA matches it firmly. Size is omitted from some rows. Given values are once, few, many or a class for expanded clones.

TRBD2,-,TRBV9,TRBJ2-1,18,TGTGCCAGCAGCGTAGGACTAGCGGGGGGTGGCTCCTACAATGAGCAGTTCTTC,CASSVGLAGGGSYNEQFF
TRBD2,-,TRBV18,TRBJ2-5,16,TGTGCCAGCTCACCCCCGGGACTAGCGGGAAGGGAGACCCAGTACTTC,CASSPPGLAGRETQYF
-,-,TRBV19,TRBJ2-1,11,TGTGCCAGTAGTATAGTCGTTGAGCAGTTCTTC,CASSIVVEQFF
-,few,TRBV6-5,TRBJ1-5,11,TGTGCCAGCAGAGAGTCTCAGCGGTGGCATTTT,CASRESQRWHF
-,-,TRBV5-1,TRBJ1-1,13,TGCGCCAGCAGCTTCTACAGGGCCCCTGAAGCTTTCTTT,CASSFYRAPEAFF
TRBD2,-,TRBV7-2,TRBJ2-7,15,TGTGCCAGCAGGACGGGACTAGCGGGTGACTACGAGCAGTACTTC,CASRTGLAGDYEQYF
-,-,TRBV30,TRBJ1-6,16,TGTGCCTGGAGTGCGCCCAGGGCGAGCTATAATTCACCCCTCCACTTT,CAWSAPRASYNSPLHF
-,-,TRBV9,TRBJ1-6,15,TGTGCCAGCAGCCCAGGACAACAACCGAATTCACCCCTCCACTTT,CASSPGQQPNSPLHF
TRBD2,-,TRBV4-1,TRBJ2-5,15,TGCGCCAGCAGCCAAGAGGTACTAGCGGGCAGAGCCCAGTACTTC,CASSQEVLAGRAQYF
TRBD1,-,TRBV15,TRBJ1-1,15,TGTGCCACCAGCAGAGATCCCGCAGGGGGCACTGAAGCTTTCTTT,CATSRDPAGGTEAFF
TRBD2,-,TRBV5-5,TRBJ2-7,16,TGTGCCAGCAGCCAAGGACTAGCGGGGAGCCAATACGAGCAGTACTTC,CASSQGLAGSQYEQYF
-,-,TRBV28,TRBJ1-2,16,TGTGCCAGCAGCCCTCTAGGGAGCGCAAGGGCCTATGGCTACACCTTC,CASSPLGSARAYGYTF
TRBD1,-,TRBV5-5,TRBJ2-7,14,TGTGCCAGCACACCGGGACAGCTCCTCTACGAGCAGTACTTC,CASTPGQLLYEQYF
-,-,TRBV27,TRBJ1-1,14,TGTGCCAGCAGTCCACAGGGACGGGACACTGAAGCTTTCTTT,CASSPQGRDTEAFF
-,-,TRBV6-5,TRBJ1-3,12,TGTGCCAGCAGCCCGCGTTTTGACACCATATATTTT,CASSPRFDTIYF
-,-,TRBV6-5,TRBJ2-5,15,TGTGCCAGCAACTTCGGGCAGGGGGGACAAGAGACCCAGTACTTC,CASNFGQGGQETQYF
TRBD1,-,TRBV4-3,TRBJ1-2,15,TGCGCCAGCAGCCGATCAGGGGGCGCGAACTATGGCTACACCTTC,CASSRSGGANYGYTF
TRBD1,-,TRBV25-1,TRBJ1-2,15,TGTGCCAGCAGTGCCACCGGGACAGGGATTGGTGGCTACACCTTC,CASSATGTGIGGYTF
TRBD1,-,TRBV5-5,TRBJ2-1,17,TGTGCCAGCAGCCCAAACAGGGGGTTAAGCTCCTACAATGAGCAGTTCTTC,CASSPNRGLSSYNEQFF
-,few,TRBV18,TRBJ1-5,18,TGTGCCAGCTCACACAGTATACAGGGCGTGGGTAGCAATCAGCCCCAGCATTTT,CASSHSIQGVGSNQPQHF
TRBD2,-,TRBV2,TRBJ2-1,13,TGTGCCAGCACCCCTAGCGGGCACAATGAGCAGTTCTTC,CASTPSGHNEQFF
-,-,TRBV4-3,TRBJ2-1,14,TGCGCCAGCAGCCAAGGAGGGTCTAGGCGAGAGCAGTTCTTC,CASSQGGSRREQFF
-,-,TRBV19,TRBJ1-5,15,TGTGCCAGTAGTATAGTGGAAGGGGTCGGTCAGCCCCAGCATTTT,CASSIVEGVGQPQHF
TRBD1,-,TRBV7-9,TRBJ1-1,15,TGTGCCAGCAGCGGTCAGGGGGCTAAGGGCACTGAAGCTTTCTTT,CASSGQGAKGTEAFF
TRBD1,-,TRBV7-2,TRBJ2-2,17,TGTGCCAGCAGCTTAGATTGGGGACAGGGGTGGACCGGGGAGCTGTTTTTT,CASSLDWGQGWTGELFF
TRBD1,-,TRBV5-1,TRBJ1-2,15,TGCGCCAGCAGCCCACAGACAGGGGGCGGGTATGGCTACACCTTC,CASSPQTGGGYGYTF
-,-,TRBV5-4,TRBJ1-6,14,TGTGCCAGCAGCGCTGACAGGAACAATTCACCCCTCCACTTT,CASSADRNNSPLHF
-,-,TRBV5-1,TRBJ2-7,13,TGCGCCAGCAGCGTAGGGACATACTACGAGCAGTACTTC,CASSVGTYYEQYF
-,-,TRBV18,TRBJ1-1,11,TGTGCCAGCTCAGACAGATCTGAAGCTTTCTTT,CASSDRSEAFF
-,-,TRBV6-2/TRBV6-3,TRBJ1-1,15,TGTGCCAGCAGTCCACTTGACAGGCGAAACACTGAAGCTTTCTTT,CASSPLDRRNTEAFF
TRBD1,-,TRBV2,TRBJ2-3,15,TGTGCCAGCAGAGGACAGGGGGCCCGCACAGATACGCAGTATTTT,CASRGQGARTDTQYF
-,-,TRBV4-3,TRBJ2-3,13,TGCGCCAGCAGCCAACGCATGGGGGAGGGGGAGTATTTT,CASSQRMGEGEYF
TRBD1,-,TRBV29-1,TRBJ1-4,13,TGCAGCGCTTACAGGGGGCAAGGTGAAAAACTGTTTTTT,CSAYRGQGEKLFF